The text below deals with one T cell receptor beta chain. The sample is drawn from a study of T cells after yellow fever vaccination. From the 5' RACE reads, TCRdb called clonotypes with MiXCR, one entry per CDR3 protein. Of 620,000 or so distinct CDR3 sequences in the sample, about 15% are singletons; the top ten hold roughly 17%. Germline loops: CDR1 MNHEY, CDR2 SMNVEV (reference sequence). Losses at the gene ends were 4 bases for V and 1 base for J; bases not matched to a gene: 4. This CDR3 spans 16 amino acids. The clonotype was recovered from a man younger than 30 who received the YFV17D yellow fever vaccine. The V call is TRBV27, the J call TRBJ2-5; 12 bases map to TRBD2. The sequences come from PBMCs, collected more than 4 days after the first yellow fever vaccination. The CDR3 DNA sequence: TGTGCCAGCAGTTCCTGGACTAGCGGGGCCCAAGAGACCCAGTACTTC. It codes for CASSSWTSGAQETQYF.